These 28 T cell receptor beta chains share one sample of origin, sequenced in a study of PD-1 blockade in classical Hodgkin lymphoma. The repertoire was sequenced with immunoSEQ multiplex PCR; TCRdb's copy has only in-frame clones and lacks some. Of some 26,000 clones listed, about 93% are singletons. Time point noted: newly diagnosed, previously untreated cHL patient sample. Sample: peripheral blood mononuclear cells (PBMCs). The origin of the receptors is a human donor with classical Hodgkin lymphoma.

The rearrangement uses TRBV7-9 and TRBJ2-1; 9 nucleotides align to TRBD2. CDR1 and CDR2 from the germline V gene are SEHNR and FQNEAQ (reference sequence). The CDR3 runs 16 residues. J gave up 7 bases and V 5 bases, and 12 bases lay outside the gene matches. The CDR3 spells CASSPLGAGGSNEQFF. CDR3 nucleotides: TGTGCCAGCAGCCCGCTCGGCGCGGGAGGGTCTAATGAGCAGTTCTTC.

The chain is built from TRBV5-4 and TRBJ2-3; 9 positions match TRBD2. Germline V gives CDR1 SGHNT, CDR2 YYREEE (reference sequence). With V trimmed by 1 base and J by 5 bases, 11 bases remained unmatched. The CDR3 has 17 amino acids. CDR3 sequence (DNA): TGTGCCAGCAGCTTGCCGGCTAGCGGGGTGGTGGGAGATACGCAGTATTTT. This sequence encodes CASSLPASGVVGDTQYF.

The J gene is TRBJ2-2, the V gene TRBV19; 11 bases fit TRBD1. Germline values: CDR1 LNHDA, CDR2 SQIVND (reference sequence). The CDR3 totals 15 residues. V lost 5 bases to trimming and J lost 4 bases; unmatched junction nucleotides: 3. CDR3 in DNA: TGTGCCAGTAGTGTGGACAGGGGGCGCACCGGGGAGCTGTTTTTT. This encodes CASSVDRGRTGELFF.

The chain uses TRBV6-5 and TRBJ2-3, with a tentative D call TRBD2 (5 bases). CDR3 length equals 14 residues. Germline assignment: CDR1 MNHEY and CDR2 SVGAGI. V was cut by 3 bases and J by 5 bases, with 12 bases left in between. Here the CDR3 reads CASSYYGNGDTQYF. In nucleotides, the CDR3 is TGTGCCAGCAGTTATTACGGGAACGGAGATACGCAGTATTTT.

V usage is TRBV14 and J usage is TRBJ1-2; TRBD1 agrees at 8 bases. This CDR3 contains 15 residues. CDR1 SGHDN and CDR2 FVKESK come from the germline V gene. Trimming cost V 4 bases and J 4 bases; bases outside gene matches: 8. The CDR3 reads CASSPLTGATYGYTF. In DNA form, the CDR3 reads TGTGCCAGCAGCCCCCTGACAGGGGCCACCTATGGCTACACCTTC.

The rearrangement links TRBV7-2 to TRBJ2-5, with 12 bases that match TRBD2. Trimming at V came to 5 bases and at J to 5 bases, leaving 6 bases not matched to a gene. The CDR3 loop spans 15 amino acids. Per the germline V gene, CDR1 is SGHTA and CDR2 is FQGNSA. The DNA of the CDR3 is TGTGCCAGCAGCCCTAGCGGGGGGGCAGGGGAGACCCAGTACTTC. It is translated as CASSPSGGAGETQYF. Full variable domain (outside the CDR3, taken from reference TRBV7-2 and TRBJ2-5): GAGVSQSPSNKVTEKGKDVELRCDPISGHTALYWYRQSLGQGLEFLIYFQGNSAPDKSGLPSDRFSAERTGGSVSTLTIQRTQQEDSAVYLCASSPSGGAGETQYFGPGTRLLVL.

The chain couples TRBV6-6 to TRBJ1-2, with 7 positions matching TRBD1. The germline V gene has CDR1 MNHNY and CDR2 SVGAGI (reference sequence). With 6 bases clipped from V and 7 bases from J, the junction kept 5 bases outside the gene matches. The CDR3 is 12 residues long. The CDR3 bases are TGTGCCAGCAGCAGCGACAGGGTTGGCTACACCTTC. It translates to CASSSDRVGYTF.

This clone has just a few counts. The chain has TRBV9 and TRBJ1-3; 10 bases match TRBD1. V shed 0 bases and J 2 bases; nucleotides not matched to a gene: 2. The CDR3 runs to 16 residues. Germline CDR1 is SGDLS and CDR2 is YYNGEE. CDR3 DNA: TGTGCCAGCAGCGTAGGGGGGACAGGGGCTGGAAACACCATATATTTT. It is translated as CASSVGGTGAGNTIYF.

This clone was seen more than once but under ten times. The rearrangement joins TRBV5-5 to TRBJ2-2, with TRBD2 matching 9 bases. The CDR3 is 17 amino acids. With 0 bases clipped from V and 3 bases from J, the junction kept 6 bases outside the gene matches. Germline CDR1 reads SGHKS; CDR2 reads YYEKEE (reference sequence). In nucleotides, the CDR3 is TGTGCCAGCAGCTTGGGAGCGGGAGGCCCCCACACCGGGGAGCTGTTTTTT. This codes for CASSLGAGGPHTGELFF.

The chain employs TRBV25-1 and TRBJ1-6; 7 nucleotides agree with TRBD1. CDR3 size: 16 residues. Trimming removed 3 bases from V and 9 bases from J; junction bases left unmatched: 11. Germline V CDR1 and CDR2: MGHDK, SYGVNS. In DNA, the CDR3 is TGTGCCAGCAGTGACGAACCCCCGGGACAGCTTTCACCCCTCCACTTT. Its translation: CASSDEPPGQLSPLHF.

This clone was picked up one time. The gene calls are TRBV5-1 and TRBJ2-2; 7 bases are shared with TRBD1. This CDR3 comprises 16 residues. The V gene's germline CDR1 is SGHRS and CDR2 YFSETQ. The ends lost 0 bases at V and 0 bases at J; junction bases unmatched: 2. The DNA for the CDR3 is TGCGCCAGCAGCTTGGAGCAGGGGGCGAACACCGGGGAGCTGTTTTTT. Translated, it gives CASSLEQGANTGELFF.

The V and J genes are TRBV5-1 and TRBJ2-5; tentative D call: TRBD2 (5 bases). Trimming removed 4 bases at V and 2 bases at J, with 12 bases between. The CDR3 is 14 amino acids. Germline-derived CDR1 and CDR2 are SGHRS and YFSETQ. The CDR3 DNA reads TGCGCCAGCAGCAAGGACTGGTCGCAAGAGACCCAGTACTTC. Amino acids: CASSKDWSQETQYF.

The chain couples TRBV19 to TRBJ1-2; a weak D match, TRBD1 (6 bases). The germline gives CDR1 LNHDA, CDR2 SQIVND (reference sequence). The V gene lost 4 bases and the J gene lost 2 bases, with 17 bases spanning the gap. The CDR3 has 16 residues. The CDR3 here is CASSKGPTDRNYGYTF. In nucleotides, the CDR3 is TGTGCCAGTAGTAAGGGGCCCACGGACAGAAACTATGGCTACACCTTC.

This clone showed up just once. This chain joins TRBV19 and TRBJ2-7, with 8 bases matching TRBD2. Germline assignment: CDR1 LNHDA and CDR2 SQIVND (reference sequence). The V segment lost 5 bases and the J segment 2 bases; nucleotides outside the gene matches: 8. The CDR3 runs 15 residues. CDR3 sequence (DNA): TGTGCCAGTAGTCCGTCCCGGGGGGGACCCTACGAGCAGTACTTC. Translated: CASSPSRGGPYEQYF.

The chain couples TRBV15 to TRBJ2-7; 8 bases are a match to TRBD1. The germline V gene encodes CDR1 LNHNV and CDR2 YYDKDF (reference sequence). V was pared by 5 bases and J by 3 bases, with 6 bases of the junction left unmatched. The length of the CDR3 is 14 residues. The CDR3 here is CATSPGTGDYEQYF. In nucleotides, the CDR3 is TGTGCCACCAGCCCCGGGACAGGTGACTACGAGCAGTACTTC.

The chain is built from TRBV5-1 and TRBJ2-7, with D perhaps TRBD1 (5 bases). Germline V gene lookup returns CDR1 SGHRS and CDR2 YFSETQ. CDR3 length: 14 residues. V lost 5 bases and J lost 3, with 15 bases in between. This chain's CDR3 is CASSPTAQGYEQYF. DNA for the CDR3: TGCGCCAGCAGTCCCACCGCGCAGGGCTACGAGCAGTACTTC.

The chain has TRBV7-9 and TRBJ1-1, with D possibly TRBD1 on 6 matching bases. CDR3 size: 18 residues. The germline CDR1 and CDR2 sequences are SEHNR and FQNEAQ (reference sequence). Trimming pared 5 bases from V and 1 base from J, leaving 23 bases between. CDR3: CASSPRTGARVGNTEAFF. The CDR3 coding sequence is TGTGCCAGCAGCCCTAGAACGGGGGCGCGGGTGGGGAACACTGAAGCTTTCTTT.

The chain uses TRBV5-1 and TRBJ2-5; TRBD1 or TRBD2 may be the D gene (6 bases each). Germline V gene lookup returns CDR1 SGHRS and CDR2 YFSETQ. The germline V and J ends were trimmed by 1 base and 4 bases, with 11 bases remaining between them. This CDR3 is built from 14 residues. The CDR3 loop reads CASSLTGGRETQYF. In DNA form, the CDR3 reads TGCGCCAGCAGCTTGACCGGGGGCCGAGAGACCCAGTACTTC.

V gene TRBV7-9 combines with J gene TRBJ2-7, with 9 positions matching TRBD1. This CDR3 has 15 residues. The ends lost 4 bases at V and 5 bases at J; junction bases unmatched: 9. Germline V lookup: CDR1 SEHNR, CDR2 FQNEAQ (reference sequence). The CDR3 nucleotides are TGTGCCAGCAGCTCGGGACAGGGTGATATAGACGAGCAGTACTTC. Translated, it gives CASSSGQGDIDEQYF.

The V call is TRBV11-2, the J call TRBJ2-7; D unclear. Germline loops: CDR1 SGHAT, CDR2 FQNNGV. V was trimmed by 5 bases and J by 0 bases, leaving 11 bases between them. The CDR3 loop spans 14 amino acids. The CDR3 sequence: CASSPTARSYEQYF. Here the CDR3 DNA reads TGTGCCAGCAGCCCAACCGCACGCTCCTACGAGCAGTACTTC.

V and J are TRBV6-5 and TRBJ2-1, with 7 bases that match TRBD1. The germline CDR1 and CDR2 sequences are MNHEY and SVGAGI. The CDR3 has 14 amino acids. V lost 6 bases, J lost 7 bases, and 9 bases stayed unmatched. The CDR3 nucleotides read TGTGCCAGCAGGTTACAGGGGATCTTGAATGAGCAGTTCTTC. This translates into CASRLQGILNEQFF.

The J gene is TRBJ2-5, the V gene TRBV5-1, with a possible D match to TRBD2 (6 bases). This CDR3 has 15 residues. V lost 0 bases and J lost 5, with 14 bases in between. The V gene's germline CDR1 is SGHRS and CDR2 YFSETQ. The CDR3 loop reads CASSLAGGGIETQYF. CDR3 nucleotides: TGCGCCAGCAGCTTGGCGGGTGGGGGGATCGAGACCCAGTACTTC.

The gene calls are TRBV9 and TRBJ1-5; D not resolved. V was shortened by 3 bases and J by 8 bases, with 15 bases between the two germline ends. The CDR3 runs 14 residues. From germline, CDR1 is SGDLS and CDR2 YYNGEE. The CDR3 loop reads CASSAGRVGEPQHF. Here the CDR3 DNA reads TGTGCCAGCAGCGCCGGGAGGGTTGGAGAGCCCCAGCATTTT. The variable domain in full, completed from reference TRBV9 and TRBJ1-5, reads DSGVTQTPKHLITATGQRVTLRCSPRSGDLSVYWYQQSLDQGLQFLIQYYNGEERAKGNILERFSAQQFPDLHSELNLSSLELGDSALYFCASSAGRVGEPQHFGDGTRLSIL.

V usage is TRBV18 and J usage is TRBJ1-1, with 8 bases fitting TRBD1. The junction had 5 bases not matched to a gene; V was cut back by 3 bases and J by 5 bases. The germline V gene has CDR1 KGHSH and CDR2 LQKENI. The CDR3 has 14 amino acids. The CDR3 loop is CASSPNRGGTEAFF. The CDR3 nucleotides are TGTGCCAGCTCACCCAACAGGGGGGGAACTGAAGCTTTCTTT.

The rearrangement links TRBV6-5 to TRBJ1-2; D not certain. V gave up 2 bases and J gave up 7 bases, with 5 bases separating them. Germline V lookup: CDR1 MNHEY, CDR2 SVGAGI. This CDR3 has 11 residues. CDR3 loop: CASSYRSGYTF. CDR3 nucleotides: TGTGCCAGCAGTTACAGGAGTGGCTACACCTTC.

This clone appeared once. This chain connects TRBV19 to TRBJ2-6; D not resolved. The CDR3 runs to 13 residues. The ends were cut back, 6 bases at V and 2 bases at J, with 5 bases in the middle. The V gene's germline CDR1 is LNHDA and CDR2 SQIVND (reference sequence). The CDR3 nucleotides are TGTGCCAGTAGGGCTCCTGGGGCCAACGTCCTGACTTTC. It yields the protein CASRAPGANVLTF.

This chain joins TRBV6-6 and TRBJ1-4, with D perhaps TRBD1 (5 bases). Germline lookup yields CDR1 MNHNY and CDR2 SVGAGI (reference sequence). V lost 6 bases and J lost 6, with 17 bases in between. This CDR3 spans 15 amino acids. This CDR3 is CASRKQAFSDEKLFF. The CDR3, as DNA: TGTGCCAGCAGAAAACAGGCTTTTTCGGATGAAAAACTGTTTTTT.

V gene TRBV30 combines with J gene TRBJ2-2; tentatively, D is TRBD1 (7 bases). Trimming took 3 bases from V and 4 from J, leaving 18 bases between them. The CDR3 is made up of 16 amino acids. Germline lookup yields CDR1 GTSNPN and CDR2 SVGIG (reference sequence). DNA for the CDR3: TGTGCCTGGAGCGTATCCAGGGGGGCGAGCACCGGGGAGCTGTTTTTT. Amino acids: CAWSVSRGASTGELFF. Together with reference TRBV30 and TRBJ2-2, the CDR3 gives the full variable domain: SQTIHQWPATLVQPVGSPLSLECTVEGTSNPNLYWYRQAAGRGLQLLFYSVGIGQISSEVPQNLSASRPQDRQFILSSKKLLLSDSGFYLCAWSVSRGASTGELFFGEGSRLTVL.